Included here is one TCR beta chain sequence, with context. Its antigen is not known. The entry originates in a study of cytomegalovirus exposure and HLA in healthy donors. Study conclusions and caveats: Researchers counted about 150 TCR beta chains as cytomegalovirus-associated. In vitro assays verified that a few CMV-associated chains recognized CMV antigens specifically.

CDR3 length: 17 amino acids. Germline loops: CDR1 SGDLS, CDR2 YYNGEE. Deletions cut 0 bases from V and 3 bases from J, with 15 bases between. The repertoire was sequenced with immunoSEQ multiplex PCR; TCRdb's copy has only in-frame clones and lacks some. The data hold about 170,000 clones, with roughly 90% observed a single time. The sample comprised PBMCs. The chain has TRBV9 and TRBJ2-2, with D possibly TRBD1 on 5 matching bases. The sequence derives from a woman between 18 and 29 years old in good health and CMV-seropositive. The CDR3 protein is CASSVARVSSDTGELFF. The CDR3 DNA reads TGTGCCAGCAGCGTAGCCAGGGTTTCGAGTGACACCGGGGAGCTGTTTTTT.